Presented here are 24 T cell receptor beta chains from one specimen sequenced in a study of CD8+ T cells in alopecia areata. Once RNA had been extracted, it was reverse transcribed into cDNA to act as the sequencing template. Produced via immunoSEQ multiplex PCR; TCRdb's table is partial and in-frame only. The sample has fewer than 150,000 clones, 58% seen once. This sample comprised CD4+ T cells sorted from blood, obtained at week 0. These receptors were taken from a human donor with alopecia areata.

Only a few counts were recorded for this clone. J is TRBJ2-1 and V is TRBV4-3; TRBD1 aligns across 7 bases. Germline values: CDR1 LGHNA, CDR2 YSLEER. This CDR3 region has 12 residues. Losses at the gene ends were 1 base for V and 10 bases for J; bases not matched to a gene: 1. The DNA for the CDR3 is TGCGCCAGCAGCCAAGTGGGACAGGAGCAGTTCTTC. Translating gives CASSQVGQEQFF.

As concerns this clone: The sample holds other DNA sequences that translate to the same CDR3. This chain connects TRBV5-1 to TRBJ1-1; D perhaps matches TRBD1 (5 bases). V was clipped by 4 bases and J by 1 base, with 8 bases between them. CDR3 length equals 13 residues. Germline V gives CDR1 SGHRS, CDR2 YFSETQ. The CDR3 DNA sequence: TGCGCCAGCAGCCTCGACAGGAACACTGAAGCTTTCTTT. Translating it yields CASSLDRNTEAFF.

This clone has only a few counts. Here the CDR3 DNA reads TGCAGCGTTGAAGACCGGGACAGGGGAGTCGAGACCCAGTACTTC. The encoded protein is CSVEDRDRGVETQYF. The chain has TRBV29-1 and TRBJ2-5, with 10 bases fitting TRBD1. There are 15 residues in the CDR3. Germline V gene data show CDR1 as SQVTM and CDR2 as ANQGSEA. V trimming: 0 bases; J trimming: 5 bases; junction bases outside the gene matches: 6.

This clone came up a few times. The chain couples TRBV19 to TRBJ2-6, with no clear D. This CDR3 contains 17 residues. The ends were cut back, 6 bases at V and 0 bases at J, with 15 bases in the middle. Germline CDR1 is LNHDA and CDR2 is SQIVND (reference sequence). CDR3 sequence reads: CASSRAGSSSGANVLTF. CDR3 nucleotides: TGTGCCAGTAGCCGGGCCGGGTCGAGCTCTGGGGCCAACGTCCTGACTTTC. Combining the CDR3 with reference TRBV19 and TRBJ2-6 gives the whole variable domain DGGITQSPKYLFRKEGQNVTLSCEQNLNHDAMYWYRQDPGQGLRLIYYSQIVNDFQKGDIAEGYSVSREKKESFPLTVTSAQKNPTAFYLCASSRAGSSSGANVLTFGAGSRLTVL.

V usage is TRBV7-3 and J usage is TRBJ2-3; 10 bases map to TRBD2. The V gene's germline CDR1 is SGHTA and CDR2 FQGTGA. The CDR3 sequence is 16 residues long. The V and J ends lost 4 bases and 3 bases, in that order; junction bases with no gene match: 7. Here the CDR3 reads CASSSSGGAGTDTQYF. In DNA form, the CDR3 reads TGTGCCAGCAGCTCCAGCGGGGGGGCCGGTACAGATACGCAGTATTTT.

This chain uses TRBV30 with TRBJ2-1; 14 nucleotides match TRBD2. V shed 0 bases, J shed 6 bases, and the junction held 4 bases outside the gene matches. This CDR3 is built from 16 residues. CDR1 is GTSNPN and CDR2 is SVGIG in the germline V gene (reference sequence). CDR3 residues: CAWSVRGLAGGNEQFF. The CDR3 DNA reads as TGTGCCTGGAGTGTACGTGGACTAGCGGGGGGCAATGAGCAGTTCTTC.

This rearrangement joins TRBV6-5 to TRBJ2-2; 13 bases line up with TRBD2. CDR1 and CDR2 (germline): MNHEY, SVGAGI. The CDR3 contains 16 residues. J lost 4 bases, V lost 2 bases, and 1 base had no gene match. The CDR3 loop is CASSYRLAGGTGELFF. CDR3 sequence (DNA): TGTGCCAGCAGTTACCGACTAGCGGGGGGCACCGGGGAGCTGTTTTTT.

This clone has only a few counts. The CDR3, as DNA: TGTGCCAGTTCCGATGAGCGGGAAAACGATGGCTACACCTTC. This codes for CASSDERENDGYTF. V and J are TRBV2 and TRBJ1-2; D remains unclear. V lost 9 bases, J lost 6 bases, and 20 bases lay in between. The CDR3 contains 14 residues. CDR1 is SNHLY, CDR2 FYNNEI, per germline.

The CDR3: CASSSRSGGGIEQYF. The CDR3 DNA sequence: TGTGCCAGCAGCTCACGGAGCGGGGGGGGCATAGAGCAGTACTTC. The gene calls are TRBV13 and TRBJ2-7; 10 nucleotides align to TRBD2. Germline-derived CDR1 and CDR2 are PRHDT and FYEKMQ (reference sequence). V lost 4 bases and J lost 7; bases outside the gene matches: 10. The CDR3 has 15 amino acids. Together with reference TRBV13 and TRBJ2-7, the CDR3 gives the full variable domain: AAGVIQSPRHLIKEKRETATLKCYPIPRHDTVYWYQQGPGQDPQFLISFYEKMQSDKGSIPDRFSAQQFSDYHSELNMSSLELGDSALYFCASSSRSGGGIEQYFGPGTRLTVT.

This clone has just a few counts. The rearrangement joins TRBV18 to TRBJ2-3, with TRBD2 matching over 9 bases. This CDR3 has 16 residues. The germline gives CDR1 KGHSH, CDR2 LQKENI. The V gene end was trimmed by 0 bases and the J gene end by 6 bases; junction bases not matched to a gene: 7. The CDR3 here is CASSPPAGGPHDTQYF. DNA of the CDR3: TGTGCCAGCTCACCACCGGCGGGGGGGCCCCATGATACGCAGTATTTT.

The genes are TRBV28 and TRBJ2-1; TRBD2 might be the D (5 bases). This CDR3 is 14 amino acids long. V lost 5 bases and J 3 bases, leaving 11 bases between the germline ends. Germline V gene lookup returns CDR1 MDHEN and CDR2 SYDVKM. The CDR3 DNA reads TGTGCCAGCAGTGGAGCGGCCCTCTACAATGAGCAGTTCTTC. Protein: CASSGAALYNEQFF.

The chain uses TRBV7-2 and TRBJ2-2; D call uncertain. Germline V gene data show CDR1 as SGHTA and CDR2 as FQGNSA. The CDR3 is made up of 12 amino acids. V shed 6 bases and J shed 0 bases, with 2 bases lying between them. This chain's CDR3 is CASRTNTGELFF. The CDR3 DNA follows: TGTGCCAGCAGGACGAACACCGGGGAGCTGTTTTTT.

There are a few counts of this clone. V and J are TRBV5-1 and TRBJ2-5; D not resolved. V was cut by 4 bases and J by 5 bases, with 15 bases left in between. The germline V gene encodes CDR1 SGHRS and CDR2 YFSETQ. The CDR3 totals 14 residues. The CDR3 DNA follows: TGCGCCAGCAGCCCAACGACGGGCGCCGAGACCCAGTACTTC. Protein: CASSPTTGAETQYF.

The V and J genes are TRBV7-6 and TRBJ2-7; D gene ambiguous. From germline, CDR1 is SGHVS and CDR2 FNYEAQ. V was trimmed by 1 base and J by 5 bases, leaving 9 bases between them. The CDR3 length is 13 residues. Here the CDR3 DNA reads TGTGCCAGCAGCTTAGGAACCTACGACGAGCAGTACTTC. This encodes CASSLGTYDEQYF.

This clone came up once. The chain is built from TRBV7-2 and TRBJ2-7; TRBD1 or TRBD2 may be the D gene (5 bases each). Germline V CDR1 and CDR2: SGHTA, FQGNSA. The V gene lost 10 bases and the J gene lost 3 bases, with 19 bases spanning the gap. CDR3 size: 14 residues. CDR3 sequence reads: CATLRDPNDYEQYF. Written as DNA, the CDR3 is TGTGCCACCTTAAGGGACCCTAATGACTACGAGCAGTACTTC.

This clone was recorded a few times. The DNA of the CDR3 is TGCGCCACCGCTACGCCGGTTGGTCCCCGGACACCCGAAGAGACCCAGTACTTC. Its protein product is CATATPVGPRTPEETQYF. This sequence joins TRBV5-1 and TRBJ2-5; D is perhaps TRBD1 (5 bases). The germline V gene has CDR1 SGHRS and CDR2 YFSETQ. With 9 bases removed from V and 3 bases from J, the gap between germline ends came to 30 bases. This CDR3 contains 18 residues.

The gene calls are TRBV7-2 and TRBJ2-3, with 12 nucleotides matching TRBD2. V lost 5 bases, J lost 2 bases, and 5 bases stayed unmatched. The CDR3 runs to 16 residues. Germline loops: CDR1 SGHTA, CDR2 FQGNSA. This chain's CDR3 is CASSTRLAGATDTQYF. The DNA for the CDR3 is TGTGCCAGCAGCACTCGACTAGCGGGAGCCACAGATACGCAGTATTTT.

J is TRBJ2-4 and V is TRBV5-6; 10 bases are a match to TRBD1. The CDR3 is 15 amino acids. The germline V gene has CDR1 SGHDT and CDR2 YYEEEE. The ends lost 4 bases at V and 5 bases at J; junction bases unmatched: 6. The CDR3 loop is CASSLTGGAENIQYF. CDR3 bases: TGTGCCAGCAGCCTGACAGGGGGCGCGGAAAACATTCAGTACTTC.

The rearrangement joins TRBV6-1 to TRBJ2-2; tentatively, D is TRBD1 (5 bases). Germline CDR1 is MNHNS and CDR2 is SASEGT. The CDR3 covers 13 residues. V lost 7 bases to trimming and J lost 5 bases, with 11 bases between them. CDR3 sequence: CASTDGHTGELFF. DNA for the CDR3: TGTGCCAGCACCGATGGACATACCGGGGAGCTGTTTTTT.

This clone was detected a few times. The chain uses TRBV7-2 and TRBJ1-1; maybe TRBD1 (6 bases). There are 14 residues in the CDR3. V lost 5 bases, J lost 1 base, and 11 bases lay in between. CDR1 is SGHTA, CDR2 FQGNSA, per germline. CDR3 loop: CASSHRDTNTEAFF. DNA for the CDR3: TGTGCCAGCAGCCATAGGGACACGAACACTGAAGCTTTCTTT.

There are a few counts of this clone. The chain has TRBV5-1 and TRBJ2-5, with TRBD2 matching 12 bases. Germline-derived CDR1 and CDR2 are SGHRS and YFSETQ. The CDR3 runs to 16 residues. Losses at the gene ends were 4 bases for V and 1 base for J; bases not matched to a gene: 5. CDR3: CASSTGLAGPQETQYF. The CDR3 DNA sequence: TGCGCCAGCAGCACCGGACTAGCGGGGCCCCAAGAGACCCAGTACTTC. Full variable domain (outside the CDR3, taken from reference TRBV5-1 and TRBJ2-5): KAGVTQTPRYLIKTRGQQVTLSCSPISGHRSVSWYQQTPGQGLQFLFEYFSETQRNKGNFPGRFSGRQFSNSRSEMNVSTLELGDSALYLCASSTGLAGPQETQYFGPGTRLLVL.

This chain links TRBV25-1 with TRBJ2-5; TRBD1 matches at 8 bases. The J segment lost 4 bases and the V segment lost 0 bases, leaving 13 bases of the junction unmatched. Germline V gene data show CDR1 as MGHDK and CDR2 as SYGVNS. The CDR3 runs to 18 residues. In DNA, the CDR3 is TGTGCCAGCAGTGAATATCTTCTGGGGACAGGCCAGCCAGAGACCCAGTACTTC. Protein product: CASSEYLLGTGQPETQYF.

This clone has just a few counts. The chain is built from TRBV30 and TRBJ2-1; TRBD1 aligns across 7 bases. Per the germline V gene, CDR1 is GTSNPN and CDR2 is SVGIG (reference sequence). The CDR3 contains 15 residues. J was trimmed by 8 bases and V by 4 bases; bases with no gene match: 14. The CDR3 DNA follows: TGTGCCTGGAAGCTCGGTGTAGGGGGCCTCGATGAGCAGTTCTTC. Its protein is CAWKLGVGGLDEQFF. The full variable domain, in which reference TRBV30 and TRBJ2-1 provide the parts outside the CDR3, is SQTIHQWPATLVQPVGSPLSLECTVEGTSNPNLYWYRQAAGRGLQLLFYSVGIGQISSEVPQNLSASRPQDRQFILSSKKLLLSDSGFYLCAWKLGVGGLDEQFFGPGTRLTVL.

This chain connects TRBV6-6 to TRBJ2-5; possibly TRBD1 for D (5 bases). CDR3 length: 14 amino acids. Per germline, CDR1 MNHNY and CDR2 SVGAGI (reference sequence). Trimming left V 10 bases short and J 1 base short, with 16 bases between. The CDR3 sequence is CATRQPDVQETQYF. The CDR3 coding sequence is TGTGCCACCAGACAGCCGGACGTCCAAGAGACCCAGTACTTC.